Following are 16 T cell receptor beta chains from one sample sequenced in a study of cytomegalovirus exposure and HLA in healthy donors. The PCR was carried out with 60 Vbeta primers and 13 Jbeta primers. Generated by immunoSEQ multiplex PCR, the TCRdb table keeps only in-frame clones and is missing some. Altogether around 130,000 clones are present, around 70% being singletons, with the ten largest covering approximately 7%. The sample taken for sequencing was PBMCs. The receptor source for this set is a middle-aged man in good health and CMV-seropositive.

The V gene is TRBV14, the J gene TRBJ1-4; D is undetermined. Between the trimmed V and J ends, which lost 3 bases and 1 base, there was a span of 6 bases. Germline CDR1 reads SGHDN; CDR2 reads FVKESK. This CDR3 spans 14 amino acids. In DNA, the CDR3 is TGTGCCAGCAGCCAGGTAGAAACTAATGAAAAACTGTTTTTT. Amino acids: CASSQVETNEKLFF.

This rearrangement joins TRBV6-5 to TRBJ2-5, with 8 nucleotides matching TRBD1. Judging by the DNA end, TRBJ2-7 fits better; the J call may be wrong. The CDR3 is made up of 15 amino acids. Germline V gene sequence: CDR1 MNHEY, CDR2 SVGAGI. CDR3 amino acids: CASSYGTGPPYEQYF. CDR3 coding DNA: TGTGCCAGCAGTTACGGGACAGGCCCCCCCTACGAGCAGTACTTC.

Comments on this clone: At the DNA level, this CDR3 is encoded by other sequences in the same sample as well. V usage is TRBV9 and J usage is TRBJ2-3; 8 nucleotides align to TRBD2. Unmatched junction bases numbered 3, after V lost 0 bases and J lost 0 bases. This CDR3 contains 16 residues. Germline lookup yields CDR1 SGDLS and CDR2 YYNGEE. CDR3 in amino acids: CASSVGASGSTDTQYF. In DNA, the CDR3 is TGTGCCAGCAGCGTAGGGGCTAGCGGGAGCACAGATACGCAGTATTTT.

The rearrangement joins TRBV7-9 to TRBJ1-2; 9 nucleotides align to TRBD1. Germline V lookup: CDR1 SEHNR, CDR2 FQNEAQ (reference sequence). J lost 5 bases, V lost 5 bases, and 12 bases had no gene match. CDR3 length: 16 residues. In nucleotides, the CDR3 is TGTGCCAGCAGCCTGGGACAGGGTCATGTATGGTATGGCTACACCTTC. Protein: CASSLGQGHVWYGYTF.

In its sample, this clone was seen once. The chain carries TRBV5-5 and TRBJ2-3, with 7 bases lining up with TRBD2. The germline V gene has CDR1 SGHKS and CDR2 YYEKEE (reference sequence). V lost 4 bases and J lost 0; bases outside the gene matches: 8. The CDR3 sequence is 16 residues long. The CDR3 sequence: CASSLRDYRSTDTQYF. The CDR3 DNA reads as TGTGCCAGCAGCCTCCGGGACTACCGTAGCACAGATACGCAGTATTTT.

The rearrangement uses TRBV5-6 and TRBJ1-1, with D perhaps TRBD1 (5 bases). With 2 bases removed from V and 0 bases from J, the gap between germline ends came to 8 bases. The V gene's germline CDR1 is SGHDT and CDR2 YYEEEE. This CDR3 is built from 14 residues. The CDR3, as DNA: TGTGCCAGCAGCTTCGGACATTTGAACACTGAAGCTTTCTTT. This translates into CASSFGHLNTEAFF.

As DNA, the CDR3 is TGTGCCAGCAGTGTGAACAGGGGTGAAAAACTGTTTTTT. It codes for CASSVNRGEKLFF. V usage is TRBV6-4 and J usage is TRBJ1-4, with TRBD1 matching over 7 bases. The V segment lost 4 bases and the J segment 7 bases; nucleotides outside the gene matches: 3. CDR1 MRHNA and CDR2 SNTAGT come from the germline V gene. This CDR3 region has 13 residues.

This sequence joins TRBV27 and TRBJ1-2, with 10 bases fitting TRBD1. Germline-derived CDR1 and CDR2 are MNHEY and SMNVEV (reference sequence). This CDR3 has 15 residues. With V trimmed by 4 bases and J by 1 base, 3 bases remained unmatched. The CDR3, as DNA: TGTGCCAGCAGTTCTAGGACAGGGGGTAACTATGGCTACACCTTC. Its translation is CASSSRTGGNYGYTF.

The chain uses TRBV28 and TRBJ1-3, with no clear D. The ends were cut back, 7 bases at V and 0 bases at J, with 16 bases in the middle. CDR3 size: 16 residues. CDR1 and CDR2 from the germline V gene are MDHEN and SYDVKM. CDR3 residues: CASTSPRTSSGNTIYF. In DNA form, the CDR3 reads TGTGCCAGCACCTCTCCGCGCACGAGCTCTGGAAACACCATATATTTT.

The table lists this clone with a count of one. This chain uses TRBV30 with TRBJ1-1; 10 bases agree with TRBD1. Germline V gives CDR1 GTSNPN, CDR2 SVGIG (reference sequence). The CDR3 is made up of 12 amino acids. V gave up 4 bases and J gave up 11 bases; unmatched junction bases: 7. CDR3 in amino acids: CAWNRDRGFAFF. CDR3 coding DNA: TGTGCCTGGAACCGGGACAGGGGATTCGCTTTCTTT. The full variable domain, rest sourced from reference TRBV30 and TRBJ1-1, is SQTIHQWPATLVQPVGSPLSLECTVEGTSNPNLYWYRQAAGRGLQLLFYSVGIGQISSEVPQNLSASRPQDRQFILSSKKLLLSDSGFYLCAWNRDRGFAFFGQGTRLTVV.

This chain links TRBV2 with TRBJ1-1; TRBD1 matches at 8 bases. V shed 4 bases and J 1 base; nucleotides not matched to a gene: 5. Per germline, CDR1 SNHLY and CDR2 FYNNEI. The CDR3 spans 15 residues. For the CDR3, the DNA is TGTGCCAGCAGTGTAACCGGGACAGGGAACACTGAAGCTTTCTTT. Translation: CASSVTGTGNTEAFF.

This chain joins TRBV18 and TRBJ2-5, with a weak D call TRBD1 (6 bases). The CDR3 extends over 14 amino acids. Per germline, CDR1 KGHSH and CDR2 LQKENI. V lost 5 bases to trimming and J lost 0 bases, with 10 bases between them. The CDR3 reads CASSTRTDQETQYF. The CDR3 nucleotides are TGTGCCAGCTCAACTAGGACAGACCAAGAGACCCAGTACTTC.

In DNA, the CDR3 is TGTGCCAGCAGTTTCGGGGGTGGGAATTCACCCCTCCACTTT. Protein product: CASSFGGGNSPLHF. This chain uses TRBV6-5 with TRBJ1-6; D possibly corresponds to TRBD1 (5 bases). Germline lookup yields CDR1 MNHEY and CDR2 SVGAGI. This CDR3 is 14 amino acids long. The germline V and J ends were trimmed by 4 bases and 7 bases, with 11 bases remaining between them.

The rearrangement uses TRBV2 and TRBJ2-3, with a possible D match to TRBD2 (5 bases). The CDR3 is 14 residues long. V lost 3 bases, J lost 2 bases, and 9 bases lay in between. CDR1 SNHLY and CDR2 FYNNEI come from the germline V gene. The CDR3 sequence: CASSEGRHTDTQYF. For the CDR3, the DNA is TGTGCCAGCAGTGAGGGGAGACACACAGATACGCAGTATTTT.

The sample holds one count of this clone. This chain uses TRBV5-4 with TRBJ2-1, with a weak D call TRBD1 (6 bases). Per germline, CDR1 SGHNT and CDR2 YYREEE (reference sequence). The V gene lost 0 bases and the J gene lost 9 bases, with 16 bases spanning the gap. The length of the CDR3 is 15 residues. In DNA, the CDR3 is TGTGCCAGCAGCTTGGAACTAGTCAGGGGTATTGAGCAGTTCTTC. Amino acid sequence: CASSLELVRGIEQFF.

J is TRBJ2-5 and V is TRBV12-5; D may be TRBD2 (5 bases). The CDR3 runs to 12 residues. Germline CDR1 reads LGHNT; CDR2 reads FRNRAP. V gave up 1 base and J gave up 5 bases, with 5 bases separating them. The CDR3 DNA reads TGTGCTAGTGGTTTGGGGGAGGAGACCCAGTACTTC. It codes for CASGLGEETQYF.